The 31 T cell receptor beta chains below come from one sample, sequenced in a study of blood T cell repertoires in COVID-19. The data were produced by immunoSEQ multiplex PCR, yet TCRdb's version contains in-frame clones alone and is incomplete. The repertoire holds some 47,000 clones, with approximately 90% as singletons. The sample comprised peripheral blood. These receptors originate from a woman of 80 years or more in a cohort sampled during active or convalescent COVID-19.

The chain carries TRBV27 and TRBJ2-7; 8 bases map to TRBD1. V was pared by 5 bases and J by 3 bases, with 12 bases of the junction left unmatched. Looked up from germline, CDR1 is MNHEY and CDR2 is SMNVEV (reference sequence). This CDR3 has 16 residues. CDR3 residues: CASSLRTGSFGYEQYF. The CDR3 coding sequence is TGTGCCAGCAGTCTCCGGACAGGGAGTTTTGGCTACGAGCAGTACTTC.

This clone was counted a single time. The chain links TRBV13 to TRBJ2-7, with a weak D call TRBD1 (6 bases). V was trimmed by 0 bases and J by 4 bases, leaving 13 bases between them. The CDR3 is 15 residues long. Germline V gene lookup returns CDR1 PRHDT and CDR2 FYEKMQ (reference sequence). The CDR3 sequence is CASSLGTGGRYEQYF. CDR3 nucleotide sequence: TGTGCCAGCAGCTTAGGAACTGGGGGCAGATACGAGCAGTACTTC.

J is TRBJ2-1 and V is TRBV11-3; D is possibly TRBD2 (5 bases). The CDR3 runs to 14 residues. Germline V gene lookup returns CDR1 SGHNT and CDR2 YENEEA. V lost 1 base and J 2 bases, leaving 6 bases between the germline ends. The CDR3 is CASSLGTPYNEQFF. The CDR3 nucleotides are TGTGCCAGCAGCTTAGGGACTCCCTACAATGAGCAGTTCTTC.

The J gene is TRBJ2-5, the V gene TRBV28; a weak D match, TRBD1 (6 bases). The CDR3 length is 14 residues. Trimming left V 3 bases short and J 2 bases short, with 10 bases between. Germline V lookup: CDR1 MDHEN, CDR2 SYDVKM. The DNA of the CDR3 is TGTGCCAGCAGTTTGACAGGTCGACAAGAGACCCAGTACTTC. This gives the protein CASSLTGRQETQYF.

The rearrangement links TRBV18 to TRBJ2-3; a possible D gene is TRBD1 (6 bases). Germline values: CDR1 KGHSH, CDR2 LQKENI. The CDR3 runs to 15 residues. V was trimmed by 2 bases and J by 1 base, leaving 10 bases between them. The CDR3 loop reads CASSPLDSGTDTQYF. In DNA form, the CDR3 reads TGTGCCAGCTCACCATTGGACAGCGGCACAGATACGCAGTATTTT.

The chain is built from TRBV30 and TRBJ1-5; D not resolved. The CDR3 covers 13 residues. Germline V gene sequence: CDR1 GTSNPN, CDR2 SVGIG (reference sequence). Trimming took 2 bases from V and 9 from J, leaving 14 bases between them. CDR3 amino acids: CAWSRSSAGPQHF. The CDR3 nucleotides read TGTGCCTGGAGTAGGTCAAGCGCGGGGCCCCAGCATTTT.

V gene TRBV5-1 combines with J gene TRBJ2-1; TRBD2 aligns across 9 bases. J lost 4 bases, V lost 2 bases, and 7 bases had no gene match. Germline CDR1 is SGHRS and CDR2 is YFSETQ. This CDR3 comprises 16 residues. CDR3 sequence (DNA): TGCGCCAGCAGCTTAGCGGGGGGACTACTGTACAATGAGCAGTTCTTC. Translation: CASSLAGGLLYNEQFF.

The chain combines TRBV4-1 with TRBJ1-1; D remains unclear. Germline V gene lookup returns CDR1 MGHRA and CDR2 YSYEKL. This CDR3 comprises 14 residues. V lost 4 bases and J lost 6, with 15 bases in between. The CDR3 here is CASSPGLSGPEAFF. DNA of the CDR3: TGCGCCAGCAGCCCGGGCCTTAGCGGCCCTGAAGCTTTCTTT.

The chain is built from TRBV7-2 and TRBJ2-7, with TRBD2 matching over 9 bases. The CDR3 covers 14 residues. The V and J ends lost 2 bases and 3 bases, in that order; junction bases with no gene match: 2. The germline CDR1 and CDR2 sequences are SGHTA and FQGNSA. The CDR3 sequence: CASSLLAGRYEQYF. CDR3 coding DNA: TGTGCCAGCAGCTTACTAGCGGGACGCTACGAGCAGTACTTC.

This chain uses TRBV9 with TRBJ2-7; 7 bases agree with TRBD1. Trimming cost V 3 bases and J 5 bases; bases outside gene matches: 5. The CDR3 contains 13 residues. Germline V gene sequence: CDR1 SGDLS, CDR2 YYNGEE. CDR3 nucleotide sequence: TGTGCCAGCAGCGCAGAAGACAGGGACGAGCAGTACTTC. Translation: CASSAEDRDEQYF. Full variable domain (remainder filled in from reference TRBV9 and TRBJ2-7): DSGVTQTPKHLITATGQRVTLRCSPRSGDLSVYWYQQSLDQGLQFLIQYYNGEERAKGNILERFSAQQFPDLHSELNLSSLELGDSALYFCASSAEDRDEQYFGPGTRLTVT.

This clone was found a few times. The rearrangement uses TRBV5-4 and TRBJ2-7; TRBD2 matches 9 bases. The junction had 8 bases not matched to a gene; V was cut back by 7 bases and J by 0 bases. This CDR3 contains 15 residues. Germline lookup yields CDR1 SGHNT and CDR2 YYREEE (reference sequence). The CDR3 DNA sequence: TGTGCCAGCTATCGCGGGGGGGAAAGCTCCTACGAGCAGTACTTC. As protein: CASYRGGESSYEQYF. The entire variable domain, with the rest obtained from reference TRBV5-4 and TRBJ2-7, is as follows: ETGVTQSPTHLIKTRGQQVTLRCSSQSGHNTVSWYQQALGQGPQFIFQYYREEENGRGNFPPRFSGLQFPNYSSELNVNALELDDSALYLCASYRGGESSYEQYFGPGTRLTVT.

V usage is TRBV7-2 and J usage is TRBJ2-1, with TRBD2 matching over 8 bases. Germline V gives CDR1 SGHTA, CDR2 FQGNSA. The CDR3 is 15 amino acids. Germline trimming cut 4 bases from V and 8 bases from J; bases unmatched to any gene: 10. CDR3 sequence reads: CASSSRSAGDYEQFF. The CDR3 DNA is TGTGCCAGCAGCTCACGATCAGCGGGAGACTATGAGCAGTTCTTC.

J is TRBJ2-5 and V is TRBV9; D remains ambiguous. The CDR3 has 12 amino acids. Trimming stripped 5 bases from V and 5 bases from J, with 10 bases between. Germline-derived CDR1 and CDR2 are SGDLS and YYNGEE. DNA of the CDR3: TGTGCCAGCAGTCAGGATGGGGAGACCCAGTACTTC. This codes for CASSQDGETQYF.

The chain joins TRBV19 to TRBJ2-7; possible D gene TRBD1, 6 bases. There are 13 residues in the CDR3. The V gene lost 4 bases and the J gene lost 2 bases, with 9 bases spanning the gap. Germline CDR1 is LNHDA and CDR2 is SQIVND (reference sequence). The CDR3 DNA follows: TGTGCCAGTAGTAGGTGGACAGCCTACGAGCAGTACTTC. This sequence encodes CASSRWTAYEQYF.

The V gene is TRBV24-1, the J gene TRBJ2-5, with TRBD1 as a possible D gene (5 bases). In germline, CDR1 is KGHDR, CDR2 SFDVKD. The V and J ends lost 2 bases and 4 bases respectively, with 10 bases between them. The CDR3 totals 14 residues. The CDR3 nucleotides are TGTGCCACCAGTGATTCGACAGCTGTAGAGACCCAGTACTTC. Residues: CATSDSTAVETQYF.

For this clone: No DNA is shown, since the ends of the CDR3 on it are uncertain; the CDR3 is the one TCRdb lists. This chain uses TRBV28 with TRBJ1-4; TRBD1 is taken as the D call from the table, unchecked against the DNA. Germline V CDR1 and CDR2: MDHEN, SYDVKM. Both ends counted, the CDR3 spans 15 residues. This chain's CDR3 is CASSSSTGGNEKLFF.

J is TRBJ2-2 and V is TRBV4-3, with D tentatively TRBD1 (6 bases). The V end was cut by 4 bases, the J end by 7 bases, with 7 bases between. Germline CDR1 LGHNA, CDR2 YSLEER. CDR3 length equals 12 residues. The CDR3, as DNA: TGCGCCAGCAGCCCCAGGGGCGGGGAGCTGTTTTTT. This sequence encodes CASSPRGGELFF.

V gene TRBV6-5 combines with J gene TRBJ1-2, with 7 bases matching TRBD1. The J segment lost 5 bases and the V segment lost 4 bases, leaving 10 bases of the junction unmatched. Germline V gene data show CDR1 as MNHEY and CDR2 as SVGAGI. The CDR3 sequence is 15 residues long. The CDR3 nucleotides are TGTGCCAGCAGTTCCACGACAGGGTCGAATTATGGCTACACCTTC. Translated: CASSSTTGSNYGYTF.

The chain carries TRBV27 and TRBJ1-5, with D unresolved. This CDR3 region has 12 residues. Germline CDR1 and CDR2: MNHEY and SMNVEV (reference sequence). The ends were cut back, 5 bases at V and 7 bases at J, with 9 bases in the middle. The CDR3 DNA is TGTGCCAGCAGTCCCCCTAACCAGCCCCAGCATTTT. Its translation: CASSPPNQPQHF.

The J gene is TRBJ1-5, the V gene TRBV4-1, with D possibly matching TRBD1 (5 bases). V was shortened by 0 bases and J by 3 bases, with 12 bases between the two germline ends. The V gene's germline CDR1 is MGHRA and CDR2 YSYEKL. This CDR3 contains 16 residues. CDR3 in DNA: TGCGCCAGCAGCCAAGAATCGACAGTACCCAATCAGCCCCAGCATTTT. Its protein is CASSQESTVPNQPQHF.

The chain employs TRBV4-1 and TRBJ1-5, with 9 bases fitting TRBD1. V shed 3 bases and J 0 bases; nucleotides not matched to a gene: 9. The CDR3 totals 18 residues. From germline, CDR1 is MGHRA and CDR2 YSYEKL. The CDR3 nucleotides are TGCGCCAGCAGCCACGTCCCGGGACAGGGATCTAGCAATCAGCCCCAGCATTTT. Its protein product is CASSHVPGQGSSNQPQHF.

The rearrangement joins TRBV4-2 to TRBJ2-3; 13 positions agree with TRBD2. This CDR3 region has 19 residues. CDR1 and CDR2 (germline): LGHNA, YNFKEQ. The ends lost 4 bases at V and 0 bases at J; junction bases unmatched: 10. The CDR3 sequence is CASSLRAPTSGGSTDTQYF. The CDR3 DNA reads TGTGCCAGCAGCCTCCGGGCCCCGACTAGCGGGGGGAGCACAGATACGCAGTATTTT.

The chain is built from TRBV3-1 (or the pseudogene TRBV3-2) and TRBJ2-7; 10 bases are a match to TRBD2. Trimming at V came to 4 bases and at J to 5 bases, leaving 8 bases not matched to a gene. Germline CDR1 and CDR2: LGHDT and YNNKEL (reference sequence). The CDR3 length is 15 residues. In nucleotides, the CDR3 is TGTGCCAGCAGCCCATGGAGCGGGAGGGCCCACGAGCAGTACTTC. It yields the protein CASSPWSGRAHEQYF.

This clone was seen once. In DNA, the CDR3 is TGTGCCAGCAGCACGCCGAGGGAAAATGAGCAGTTCTTC. This codes for CASSTPRENEQFF. This rearrangement joins TRBV6-2 or TRBV6-3 to TRBJ2-1; tentative D call: TRBD2 (5 bases). The CDR3 extends over 13 amino acids. CDR1 is MNHEY and CDR2 is SVGEGT in the germline V gene. V dropped 6 bases and J dropped 7 bases, with 13 bases sitting between them.

The table lists this clone with a few counts. V and J are TRBV7-2 and TRBJ1-2; D is perhaps TRBD1 (5 bases). CDR1 and CDR2 from the germline V gene are SGHTA and FQGNSA. Between the trimmed V and J ends, which lost 5 bases and 4 bases, there was a span of 20 bases. The CDR3 extends over 16 amino acids. CDR3 in DNA: TGTGCCAGCAGCCCCACTATTTGGAACAGGTCCTATGGCTACACCTTC. Translation: CASSPTIWNRSYGYTF.

V usage is TRBV5-1 and J usage is TRBJ1-1; D uncertain. V lost 4 bases, J lost 8 bases, and 12 bases lay in between. The CDR3 covers 12 residues. Germline V gene data show CDR1 as SGHRS and CDR2 as YFSETQ. CDR3: CASSPPASEAFF. The CDR3 DNA is TGCGCCAGCAGCCCCCCAGCGTCCGAAGCTTTCTTT.

The rearrangement joins TRBV3-1 (or the pseudogene TRBV3-2) to TRBJ2-3, with TRBD2 matching 10 bases. CDR3 size: 16 residues. CDR1 and CDR2 (germline): LGHDT, YNNKEL (reference sequence). J lost 4 bases, V lost 3 bases, and 7 bases had no gene match. The CDR3 is CASSQRGAGGADTQYF. CDR3 nucleotide sequence: TGTGCCAGCAGCCAGAGGGGAGCGGGAGGGGCAGATACGCAGTATTTT.

The chain employs TRBV4-1 and TRBJ2-1; 9 bases agree with TRBD1. CDR3 size: 16 residues. Germline trimming cut 4 bases from V and 8 bases from J; bases unmatched to any gene: 12. CDR1 is MGHRA, CDR2 YSYEKL, per germline. This CDR3 is CASSRLAGTGFDEQFF. CDR3 bases: TGCGCCAGCAGCCGCTTGGCCGGGACAGGGTTCGATGAGCAGTTCTTC.

In this sample, this clone turned up once. The genes are TRBV2 and TRBJ1-4, with D uncertain. There are 15 residues in the CDR3. The germline V gene encodes CDR1 SNHLY and CDR2 FYNNEI. V lost 6 bases and J 0 bases, leaving 11 bases between the germline ends. CDR3 loop: CASRLGLATNEKLFF. CDR3 nucleotides: TGTGCCAGCAGACTCGGACTTGCAACTAATGAAAAACTGTTTTTT.

V gene TRBV10-1 combines with J gene TRBJ2-1, with D possibly being TRBD2 (5 bases). Germline V gives CDR1 WNHNN, CDR2 SYGVQD (reference sequence). This CDR3 is built from 15 residues. V was pared by 5 bases and J by 0 bases, with 11 bases between. The CDR3 sequence: CASSPEGSSYNEQFF. In nucleotides, the CDR3 is TGCGCCAGCAGTCCCGAGGGTTCCTCCTACAATGAGCAGTTCTTC.

The CDR3 nucleotides are TGCGCCAGCAGCTTTGGAGGACAGAGCACCGGGGAGCTGTTTTTT. Translation: CASSFGGQSTGELFF. The chain combines TRBV5-1 with TRBJ2-2; perhaps TRBD1 as D (6 bases). The CDR3 covers 15 residues. Trimming removed 2 bases from V and 4 bases from J, with 12 bases in between. Per the germline V gene, CDR1 is SGHRS and CDR2 is YFSETQ. Full variable domain (outside the CDR3, taken from reference TRBV5-1 and TRBJ2-2): KAGVTQTPRYLIKTRGQQVTLSCSPISGHRSVSWYQQTPGQGLQFLFEYFSETQRNKGNFPGRFSGRQFSNSRSEMNVSTLELGDSALYLCASSFGGQSTGELFFGEGSRLTVL.